The 9 T cell receptor beta chains in this list originate from one sample, sequenced in a study of CXCR3-negative and CXCR3-positive naive CD8 T cells. Study-level points and caveats: CXCR3-positive naive cells had TRB CDR3s that were more hydrophobic than CXCR3-negative naive cells had.

What these receptors recognize is not known. The study made its TRB cDNA libraries by 5' RACE, adding UMI labels. Following a re-call of the 5' RACE reads, TCRdb has one entry per CDR3 protein and lacks DNA. Its table lists 75,000 to 100,000 distinct CDR3 sequences. Material for sequencing was naive CXCR3+ CD8+ T cells from blood. The subset denotes: CD45RO-CCR7+CD27+CD95- naive CD8+ T cells expressing CXCR3 (TNR3+). Receptors were obtained from a human donor in good health. Some clones in this sample may be carry-over from other donors' samples.

The chain combines TRBV6-2 or TRBV6-3 with TRBJ2-6; TCRdb gives TRBD1 as the D gene, but with no DNA this cannot be confirmed. The germline V gene has CDR1 MNHEY and CDR2 SVGEGT. The CDR3 runs to 15 residues. The chain's CDR3 is CASSRDTAGANVLTF.

The chain uses TRBV20-1 and TRBJ2-5; TCRdb's assignment of TRBD2 cannot be checked, as there is no DNA. CDR3 size: 16 residues. Germline CDR1 is DFQATT and CDR2 is SNEGSKA (reference sequence). The CDR3 here is CSAGLAGTNLQETQYF.

The chain couples TRBV29-1 to TRBJ1-3. The germline V gene has CDR1 SQVTM and CDR2 ANQGSEA. The CDR3 loop spans 15 amino acids. CDR3: CSVEDIRLSGNTIYF.

The rearrangement links TRBV5-5 to TRBJ2-7; as DNA is missing, the TRBD1 call by TCRdb cannot be tested. The V gene's germline CDR1 is SGHKS and CDR2 YYEKEE (reference sequence). This CDR3 region has 14 residues. CDR3 sequence: CASSLANGNYEQYF.

The chain carries TRBV9 and TRBJ2-1; TCRdb's D call of TRBD1 is untestable without DNA. The germline V gene has CDR1 SGDLS and CDR2 YYNGEE. This CDR3 contains 13 residues. CDR3 residues: CASSDTGPNEQFF.

The rearrangement links TRBV7-6 to TRBJ2-3; TCRdb names TRBD1, which stays unverified in the absence of DNA. Germline V CDR1 and CDR2: SGHVS, FNYEAQ. The CDR3 runs 18 residues. CDR3 residues: CASSLGQGLGIRADTQYF.

This chain joins TRBV4-1 and TRBJ1-5; no DNA is available, so the TRBD1 call from TCRdb remains unchecked. This CDR3 is 16 amino acids long. Germline V lookup: CDR1 MGHRA, CDR2 YSYEKL. CDR3 amino acids: CASSQDSGFSNQPQHF.

V is TRBV5-1 and J is TRBJ2-1; the TCRdb call, TRBD2, lacks DNA for checking. Per germline, CDR1 SGHRS and CDR2 YFSETQ. The CDR3 length is 18 residues. CDR3 protein: CASSPGLAGGHFWDEQFF.

The V call is TRBV20-1, the J call TRBJ1-5; TCRdb designates TRBD1, a call that cannot be tested without DNA. The CDR3 contains 16 residues. Germline V CDR1 and CDR2: DFQATT, SNEGSKA (reference sequence). The CDR3 here is CSARQDRGLLHQPQHF.